Listed below are T cell receptor beta chains from one sample, sequenced in a study of shared clonotypes between healthy human individuals. Sequenced by immunoSEQ multiplex PCR; TCRdb stores in-frame clones only, minus some. In the table there are around 750,000 clones, about 74% of which are singletons. Specimen: memory CD4+ T cells sorted from blood. Receptors were obtained from a woman aged 25 to 39 in good health. CDR3s include the opening cysteine and the closing phenylalanine or tryptophan. The D gene is left open where the match is weak. Clone size is given for some rows only: seen once, a few or many times, or a class if the clone is expanded.

TRBV6-1	TRBD1	NA	TRBJ1-2	CASSVQTGVGSYGYTF	TGTGCCAGCAGTGTCCAGACAGGGGTCGGTAGCTATGGCTACACCTTC
TRBV4-1	TRBD2	NA	TRBJ2-5	CASSQALRLAGATETQYF	TGCGCCAGCAGCCAAGCCCTCCGACTAGCGGGAGCAACCGAGACCCAGTACTTC
TRBV19	NA	NA	TRBJ1-3	CASSIVGGYSGNTIYF	TGTGCCAGTAGTATAGTAGGCGGCTACTCTGGAAACACCATATATTTT
TRBV28	NA	NA	TRBJ1-2	CASSQHSLTAALVYTF	TGTGCCAGCAGTCAACACTCCCTGACAGCTGCATTAGTCTACACCTTC
TRBV27	NA	NA	TRBJ1-1	CASSVASWGAGSEAFF	TGTGCCAGCAGTGTGGCTTCATGGGGCGCGGGGTCTGAAGCTTTCTTT
TRBV5-4	TRBD1	NA	TRBJ2-1	CASSLPGQYNEQFF	TGTGCCAGCAGCCTTCCGGGACAGTACAATGAGCAGTTCTTC
TRBV27	NA	few	TRBJ1-1	CASSGPRVAEAFF	TGTGCCAGCAGTGGACCCAGGGTCGCTGAAGCTTTCTTT
TRBV5-6	TRBD2	few	TRBJ2-5	CASSTGGVVTQYF	TGTGCCAGCAGCACGGGGGGGGTCGTGACCCAGTACTTC
TRBV5-6	TRBD2	NA	TRBJ2-5	CASSLSGGSETQYF	TGTGCCAGCAGCTTGAGTGGCGGGAGTGAGACCCAGTACTTC
TRBV6-1	NA	NA	TRBJ2-7	CASDGANYEQYF	TGTGCCTCGGACGGGGCAAACTACGAGCAGTACTTC
TRBV30	TRBD1	NA	TRBJ2-7	CAWAQGDPYEQYF	TGTGCCTGGGCTCAGGGGGACCCATACGAGCAGTACTTC
TRBV10-3	NA	few	TRBJ2-1	CAISMSAMDYNEQFF	TGTGCCATCAGTATGAGCGCGATGGACTACAATGAGCAGTTCTTC
TRBV29-1	TRBD2	NA	TRBJ2-1	CSVGGGREYNEQFF	TGCAGCGTAGGGGGCGGGAGGGAGTACAATGAGCAGTTCTTC
TRBV19	NA	NA	TRBJ1-5	CASGRGASQPQHF	TGTGCCAGTGGTCGGGGGGCAAGTCAGCCCCAGCATTTT
TRBV5-1	TRBD1	NA	TRBJ2-1	CASSQETGVDYNEQFF	TGCGCCAGCAGCCAGGAGACAGGGGTTGACTACAATGAGCAGTTCTTC
TRBV5-1	TRBD2	NA	TRBJ2-1	CASSLAGTSGAWGHEQFF	TGCGCCAGCAGCTTGGCGGGGACTAGCGGCGCTTGGGGACATGAGCAGTTCTTC
TRBV19	TRBD1	few	TRBJ1-2	CASSPTGTGDGYTF	TGTGCCAGTAGCCCTACCGGGACAGGGGATGGCTACACCTTC
TRBV11-2	TRBD2	once	TRBJ2-1	CASSWTSGFSLDEQFF	TGTGCCAGCAGCTGGACTAGCGGGTTTTCTCTGGATGAGCAGTTCTTC
TRBV4-2	NA	NA	TRBJ2-7	CASSQDEGSIYEQYF	TGTGCCAGCAGCCAAGATGAGGGCAGCATTTACGAGCAGTACTTC
TRBV5-1	NA	NA	TRBJ2-3	CASSSPSTDTQYF	TGCGCCAGCAGCTCTCCAAGCACAGATACGCAGTATTTT
TRBV28	TRBD2	NA	TRBJ2-1	CASRKRDYYNEQFF	TGTGCCAGCAGAAAAAGGGACTATTACAATGAGCAGTTCTTC
TRBV28	NA	NA	TRBJ2-2	CASRSVNTGELFF	TGTGCCAGCAGATCCGTGAACACCGGGGAGCTGTTTTTT
TRBV5-1	NA	NA	TRBJ1-4	CASSPRGGPDEKLFF	TGCGCCAGCAGCCCCAGGGGTGGGCCCGATGAAAAACTGTTTTTT
TRBV7-3	NA	NA	TRBJ2-7	CASSPGSGSEVEQYF	TGTGCCAGCAGTCCTGGTTCGGGGAGTGAGGTCGAGCAGTACTTC
TRBV10-1	NA	few	TRBJ1-1	CASSEPGMNTEAFF	TGCGCCAGCAGTGAGCCAGGGATGAACACTGAAGCTTTCTTT
TRBV27	NA	NA	TRBJ2-7	CASSLKRASYEQYF	TGTGCCAGCAGTTTAAAGCGGGCCAGCTACGAGCAGTACTTC
TRBV5-6	NA	NA	TRBJ2-7	CASSLQPYEQYF	TGTGCCAGCAGCCTTCAACCCTACGAGCAGTACTTC
TRBV15	TRBD2	many	TRBJ2-1	CATMRPKEAGVPDEQFF	TGTGCCACTATGCGACCGAAGGAAGCGGGAGTCCCAGATGAGCAGTTCTTC
TRBV7-8	TRBD2	once	TRBJ2-1	CASSLIQREVGNEQFF	TGTGCCAGCAGCTTGATACAGCGGGAAGTCGGCAATGAGCAGTTCTTC
TRBV7-2	TRBD1	once	TRBJ2-4	CASAGTGADIQYF	TGTGCCAGCGCCGGGACAGGGGCTGACATTCAGTACTTC
TRBV5-1	NA	NA	TRBJ2-1	CASSLGGRKQSSYNEQFF	TGCGCCAGCAGCTTAGGAGGCCGTAAACAGAGCTCCTACAATGAGCAGTTCTTC
TRBV4-1	TRBD2	NA	TRBJ2-2	CASSHILRASGSLLFF	TGCGCCAGCAGCCATATCCTCAGGGCTAGCGGGAGTTTGCTGTTTTTT
TRBV2	TRBD1	NA	TRBJ2-1	CAGYRGRGEQFF	TGTGCCGGTTACAGGGGGAGAGGGGAGCAGTTCTTC
TRBV21-1	NA	NA	TRBJ1-1	CASSKSSRQVYSMNTEAFF	TGTGCCAGCAGCAAATCCTCACGACAGGTCTACTCAATGAACACTGAAGCTTTCTTT
TRBV5-4	TRBD2	NA	TRBJ2-5	CASSLPSGSQETQYF	TGTGCCAGCAGCTTACCTAGCGGGAGTCAAGAGACCCAGTACTTC
TRBV19	NA	NA	TRBJ1-2	CASSIGSGYGYTF	TGTGCCAGTAGTATTGGTTCCGGCTATGGCTACACCTTC
TRBV29-1	NA	NA	TRBJ2-7	CSVEVPLLDEQYF	TGCAGCGTTGAAGTGCCCCTTCTGGACGAGCAGTACTTC
TRBV5-6	TRBD2	NA	TRBJ2-1	CASSLRPSGSSLQFF	TGTGCCAGCAGCTTGAGGCCTAGCGGGAGTAGTTTGCAGTTCTTC
TRBV5-4	NA	NA	TRBJ2-3	CASSSTGLPTDTQYF	TGTGCCAGCAGCTCAACAGGGTTACCCACAGATACGCAGTATTTT
TRBV10-1	NA	many	TRBJ2-1	CASSAYELEQFF	TGCGCCAGCAGTGCCTATGAGCTCGAGCAGTTCTTC
TRBV2	TRBD2	NA	TRBJ2-5	CASSGGLAEETQYF	TGTGCCAGCAGTGGGGGACTAGCGGAAGAGACCCAGTACTTC
TRBV9	NA	NA	TRBJ1-2	CASSGSGWEGYTF	TGTGCCAGCAGCGGCTCAGGGTGGGAAGGCTACACCTTC
TRBV6-5	NA	NA	TRBJ1-5	CASTYRVSSNQPQHF	TGTGCCAGCACCTACAGGGTAAGTAGCAATCAGCCCCAGCATTTT
TRBV7-2	NA	NA	TRBJ2-7	CASGFSGNYEQYF	TGTGCCAGCGGGTTTAGCGGTAACTACGAGCAGTACTTC
TRBV5-1	TRBD1	NA	TRBJ2-5	CASSSRQGRETQYF	TGCGCCAGCAGCTCTCGACAGGGGCGAGAGACCCAGTACTTC
TRBV28	NA	few	TRBJ1-2	CASSRGVGGYTF	TGTGCCAGCAGCCGAGGGGTTGGTGGCTACACCTTC
TRBV5-1	TRBD1	few	TRBJ2-2	CASSWTGAGDTGELFF	TGCGCCAGCAGCTGGACAGGGGCAGGGGACACCGGGGAGCTGTTTTTT
TRBV10-1	NA	NA	TRBJ1-2	CARRMRYTF	TGCGCCAGACGAATGAGGTACACCTTC